One and the same sample provided the 27 T cell receptor beta chains below, sequenced in a study of T cell repertoires in ileal Crohn's disease. Only in-frame clones appear in the TCRdb table, and some are missing; sequencing was by immunoSEQ multiplex PCR. Of about 15,000 clones in the sample, 80% were seen once. The sample comprised ileal tissue. The source is an adult with Crohn's disease.

This clone was counted once. The rearrangement joins TRBV21-1 to TRBJ1-2. TRBV21-1 is a known pseudogene. This CDR3 is 17 amino acids long. Written as DNA, the CDR3 is TGTGCCAGCTTCGGGAGGGACAGTCGGCGCGTAAACTATGGCTACACCTTC. Translated: CASFGRDSRRVNYGYTF.

CDR3 residues: CASSLVTGELNQPQHF. CDR3 nucleotides: TGTGCCAGCAGCTTAGTGACAGGGGAATTGAACCAGCCCCAGCATTTT. The J gene is TRBJ1-5, the V gene TRBV7-9, with 8 bases matching TRBD1. Germline V gene data show CDR1 as SEHNR and CDR2 as FQNEAQ (reference sequence). Trimming cost V 1 base and J 7 bases; bases outside gene matches: 9. The CDR3 contains 16 residues.

The chain joins TRBV30 to TRBJ2-1; D is possibly TRBD2 (5 bases). CDR3 length equals 13 residues. Germline lookup yields CDR1 GTSNPN and CDR2 SVGIG (reference sequence). The V gene lost 2 bases and the J gene lost 7 bases, with 12 bases spanning the gap. In DNA form, the CDR3 reads TGTGCCTGGAGTCGGGATTTCAAGAATGAGCAGTTCTTC. This sequence encodes CAWSRDFKNEQFF.

V and J are TRBV5-5 and TRBJ2-3; 10 bases align to TRBD1. This CDR3 has 16 residues. Germline V gene sequence: CDR1 SGHKS, CDR2 YYEKEE (reference sequence). With 7 bases clipped from V and 1 base from J, the junction kept 9 bases outside the gene matches. The CDR3 is CASGRQGAAGTDTQYF. The CDR3 DNA reads as TGTGCCAGCGGTCGACAGGGGGCAGCTGGCACAGATACGCAGTATTTT. Complete variable domain (other parts from reference TRBV5-5 and TRBJ2-3): DAGVTQSPTHLIKTRGQQVTLRCSPISGHKSVSWYQQVLGQGPQFIFQYYEKEERGRGNFPDRFSARQFPNYSSELNVNALLLGDSALYLCASGRQGAAGTDTQYFGPGTRLTVL.

The chain is built from TRBV6-1 and TRBJ1-6; possibly TRBD1 for D (6 bases). This CDR3 region has 14 residues. V was trimmed by 8 bases and J by 7 bases, leaving 15 bases between them. Looked up from germline, CDR1 is MNHNS and CDR2 is SASEGT. This CDR3 is CASEPTGANSPLHF. DNA for the CDR3: TGTGCCAGCGAACCGACAGGCGCGAATTCACCCCTCCACTTT.

About this clone itself: Other DNA sequences within the sample encode an identical CDR3. J is TRBJ2-3 and V is TRBV5-1; 7 positions match TRBD2. Trimming at V came to 1 base and at J to 1 base, leaving 6 bases not matched to a gene. The CDR3 contains 16 residues. Germline lookup yields CDR1 SGHRS and CDR2 YFSETQ. The CDR3 region is CASSLTTGGRTDTQYF. CDR3 in DNA: TGCGCCAGCAGCTTGACGACGGGGGGACGCACAGATACGCAGTATTTT.

The table lists this clone with a count of one. The rearrangement joins TRBV6-1 to TRBJ1-2, with 8 bases fitting TRBD1. Germline V gene lookup returns CDR1 MNHNS and CDR2 SASEGT. Trimming cost V 2 bases and J 4 bases; bases outside gene matches: 12. This CDR3 has 17 amino acids. The CDR3 region is CASSELTGVRRIYGYTF. The CDR3 DNA reads TGTGCCAGCAGTGAATTGACAGGGGTACGCCGTATCTATGGCTACACCTTC.

About this clone: Other nucleotide sequences from this sample produce the same CDR3. The chain is built from TRBV30 and TRBJ2-3, with a possible D match to TRBD1 (6 bases). V dropped 0 bases and J dropped 3 bases, with 7 bases sitting between them. This CDR3 spans 13 amino acids. Per the germline V gene, CDR1 is GTSNPN and CDR2 is SVGIG (reference sequence). The chain's CDR3 is CAWSVGGTDTQYF. The DNA of the CDR3 is TGTGCCTGGAGTGTAGGGGGAACAGATACGCAGTATTTT.

This clone was recorded a few times. This chain uses TRBV6-5 with TRBJ1-1, with 7 positions matching TRBD1. The CDR3 covers 14 residues. Germline V gene lookup returns CDR1 MNHEY and CDR2 SVGAGI. The V segment lost 6 bases and the J segment 4 bases; nucleotides outside the gene matches: 8. CDR3 sequence (DNA): TGTGCCAGCAGGAAACAGGGGATCGGCACTGAAGCTTTCTTT. Its protein is CASRKQGIGTEAFF.

This clone was seen a handful of times. The chain has TRBV5-6 and TRBJ2-7; 9 positions match TRBD1. Germline V gene lookup returns CDR1 SGHDT and CDR2 YYEEEE. The J segment lost 2 bases and the V segment lost 4 bases, leaving 4 bases of the junction unmatched. CDR3 length: 14 residues. Here the CDR3 reads CASSQGQGTYEQYV. DNA for the CDR3: TGTGCCAGCAGCCAGGGACAGGGCACCTACGAGCAGTACGTC.

This clone was observed a single time. The chain joins TRBV4-3 to TRBJ1-3; D is perhaps TRBD1 (6 bases). Germline V CDR1 and CDR2: LGHNA, YSLEER. The CDR3 is 16 amino acids. Trimming pared 0 bases from V and 4 bases from J, leaving 13 bases between. The CDR3 coding sequence is TGCGCCAGCAGCCAAGATACGACAGGCGCCGGAAACACCATATATTTT. It specifies CASSQDTTGAGNTIYF.

As to this clone: The sample has other DNA sequences that encode this CDR3 too. The V gene is TRBV30, the J gene TRBJ2-5, with D unclear. Germline V CDR1 and CDR2: GTSNPN, SVGIG (reference sequence). Trimming pared 4 bases from V and 1 base from J, leaving 4 bases between. This CDR3 comprises 11 residues. In DNA, the CDR3 is TGTGCCTGGACAGGCCAAGAGACCCAGTACTTC. As protein: CAWTGQETQYF.

The rearrangement joins TRBV15 to TRBJ2-5, with TRBD2 identical over 7 bases. CDR1 is LNHNV and CDR2 is YYDKDF in the germline V gene (reference sequence). The CDR3 length is 14 residues. V lost 1 base to trimming and J lost 3 bases; unmatched junction nucleotides: 2. The CDR3 DNA reads as TGTGCCACCAGCAGAGGGGGGGGAAAAGAGACCCAGTACTTC. It encodes CATSRGGGKETQYF.

In DNA, the CDR3 is TGTGCCAGCAGCTTAGTTTTTTACGGGTACGAGCAGTACTTC. It codes for CASSLVFYGYEQYF. This chain links TRBV11-2 with TRBJ2-7; D unresolved. The CDR3 is 14 residues long. The ends were cut back, 1 base at V and 4 bases at J, with 11 bases in the middle. The V gene's germline CDR1 is SGHAT and CDR2 FQNNGV.

The J gene is TRBJ2-1, the V gene TRBV11-3; TRBD2 agrees at 8 bases. The germline V gene has CDR1 SGHNT and CDR2 YENEEA. The J segment lost 4 bases and the V segment lost 4 bases, leaving 6 bases of the junction unmatched. CDR3 length: 15 residues. CDR3 sequence reads: CASSSRGGTYNEQFF. DNA of the CDR3: TGTGCCAGCAGCTCTCGGGGGGGGACGTACAATGAGCAGTTCTTC.

This rearrangement joins TRBV5-1 to TRBJ1-1, with a tentative D call TRBD1 (5 bases). This CDR3 spans 15 amino acids. In germline, CDR1 is SGHRS, CDR2 YFSETQ. V lost 1 base to trimming and J lost 4 bases, with 14 bases between them. CDR3 region: CASSLRGSYGTEAFF. In nucleotides, the CDR3 is TGCGCCAGCAGCTTGCGGGGGAGTTACGGCACTGAAGCTTTCTTT. The complete variable domain, with remaining parts taken from reference TRBV5-1 and TRBJ1-1, reads KAGVTQTPRYLIKTRGQQVTLSCSPISGHRSVSWYQQTPGQGLQFLFEYFSETQRNKGNFPGRFSGRQFSNSRSEMNVSTLELGDSALYLCASSLRGSYGTEAFFGQGTRLTVV.

This chain joins TRBV5-1 and TRBJ1-3; 9 bases match TRBD1. The CDR3 sequence is 16 residues long. V lost 5 bases and J lost 3; bases outside the gene matches: 9. Germline loops: CDR1 SGHRS, CDR2 YFSETQ. CDR3 bases: TGCGCCAGCAGTCGAGACGGGACAGGGTTTGGAAACACCATATATTTT. This sequence encodes CASSRDGTGFGNTIYF.

In its sample, this clone was seen once. The V and J genes are TRBV7-9 and TRBJ2-2, with TRBD1 matching over 12 bases. V shed 5 bases and J 2 bases; nucleotides not matched to a gene: 9. The CDR3 extends over 18 amino acids. Germline-derived CDR1 and CDR2 are SEHNR and FQNEAQ (reference sequence). CDR3 sequence (DNA): TGTGCCAGCAGCCCCACCCCGGGACAGGGGGCAAACACCGGGGAGCTGTTTTTT. It is translated as CASSPTPGQGANTGELFF.

This rearrangement joins TRBV7-8 to TRBJ2-3; 15 bases align to TRBD2. After removal of 1 base from V and 0 bases from J, the junction contained 5 bases not matched to a gene. The CDR3 contains 19 residues. Per germline, CDR1 SGHVS and CDR2 FQNEAQ. The CDR3 sequence is CASSLVGLAGGHSTDTQYF. The CDR3 DNA reads as TGTGCCAGCAGCTTAGTAGGACTAGCGGGAGGGCACAGCACAGATACGCAGTATTTT. Together with reference TRBV7-8 and TRBJ2-3, the CDR3 gives the full variable domain: GAGVSQSPRYKVAKRGQDVALRCDPISGHVSLFWYQQALGQGPEFLTYFQNEAQLDKSGLPSDRFFAERPEGSVSTLKIQRTQQEDSAVYLCASSLVGLAGGHSTDTQYFGPGTRLTVL.

This clone was seen only once. The CDR3 spells CASSQGQETQYF. The CDR3 DNA follows: TGTGCCAGTAGCCAGGGGCAAGAGACCCAGTACTTC. V and J are TRBV19 and TRBJ2-5, with a possible D match to TRBD1 (6 bases). The V gene's germline CDR1 is LNHDA and CDR2 SQIVND (reference sequence). The CDR3 is 12 residues long. V was pared by 6 bases and J by 2 bases, with 7 bases between.

The chain combines TRBV7-6 with TRBJ1-4; D call uncertain. The CDR3 is 14 residues long. Germline CDR1 and CDR2: SGHVS and FNYEAQ. The V end lost 2 bases, the J end lost 7 bases, and 11 bases lay between the germline ends. Written as DNA, the CDR3 is TGTGCCAGCAGCTTAAATACGGGGTTTGAAAAACTGTTTTTT. This codes for CASSLNTGFEKLFF.

V usage is TRBV5-1 and J usage is TRBJ1-5, with 8 nucleotides matching TRBD1. The germline V gene has CDR1 SGHRS and CDR2 YFSETQ. The CDR3 sequence is 15 residues long. J gave up 9 bases and V 4 bases, and 12 bases lay outside the gene matches. The DNA for the CDR3 is TGCGCCAGCAGCGCGGGCGGGACAGGAGAAGGGCCCCAGCATTTT. It encodes CASSAGGTGEGPQHF.

The V and J genes are TRBV18 and TRBJ2-5; D may be TRBD2 (5 bases). The J call may be mistaken, given a closer DNA end match to TRBJ2-7. Germline values: CDR1 KGHSH, CDR2 LQKENI. The CDR3 is 14 amino acids. DNA of the CDR3: TGTGCCAGCTCACCACAAACAAGCGGCTACGAGCAGTACTTC. Residues: CASSPQTSGYEQYF.

This clone has a single count. CDR3 coding DNA: TGTGCCAGCAGCGTAGAGCTAGCGGACTACAATGAGCAGTTCTTC. This codes for CASSVELADYNEQFF. The chain has TRBV9 and TRBJ2-1; 7 positions match TRBD2. The germline V gene has CDR1 SGDLS and CDR2 YYNGEE. The length of the CDR3 is 15 residues. The trim removed 0 bases at V and 3 bases at J, leaving 3 bases unmatched.

This clone was observed a single time. The CDR3 bases are TGTGCCAGCAGCTCACGGGAAGGGGGCTATGGCTACACCTTC. It yields the protein CASSSREGGYGYTF. The rearrangement links TRBV7-8 to TRBJ1-2; possibly TRBD1 for D (6 bases). V lost 4 bases and J 4 bases, leaving 13 bases between the germline ends. The CDR3 sequence is 14 residues long. Germline CDR1 is SGHVS and CDR2 is FQNEAQ.

This clone ranks as medium-sized (0.01 to 0.1%). The chain has TRBV20-1 and TRBJ2-1; D call uncertain. CDR3 length equals 11 residues. Germline-derived CDR1 and CDR2 are DFQATT and SNEGSKA (reference sequence). V was cut by 3 bases and J by 3 bases, with 3 bases left in between. CDR3 in amino acids: CSASGYNEQFF. In DNA form, the CDR3 reads TGCAGTGCTAGCGGCTACAATGAGCAGTTCTTC.

The chain joins TRBV19 to TRBJ1-2; TRBD1 aligns across 8 bases. The CDR3 is 13 amino acids. V was clipped by 6 bases and J by 4 bases; unmatched bases: 4. Germline CDR1 is LNHDA and CDR2 is SQIVND (reference sequence). This CDR3 is CASRTTGVYGYTF. Written as DNA, the CDR3 is TGTGCCAGTAGGACGACAGGGGTCTATGGCTACACCTTC. The whole variable domain, filled in from reference TRBV19 and TRBJ1-2, reads DGGITQSPKYLFRKEGQNVTLSCEQNLNHDAMYWYRQDPGQGLRLIYYSQIVNDFQKGDIAEGYSVSREKKESFPLTVTSAQKNPTAFYLCASRTTGVYGYTFGSGTRLTVV.